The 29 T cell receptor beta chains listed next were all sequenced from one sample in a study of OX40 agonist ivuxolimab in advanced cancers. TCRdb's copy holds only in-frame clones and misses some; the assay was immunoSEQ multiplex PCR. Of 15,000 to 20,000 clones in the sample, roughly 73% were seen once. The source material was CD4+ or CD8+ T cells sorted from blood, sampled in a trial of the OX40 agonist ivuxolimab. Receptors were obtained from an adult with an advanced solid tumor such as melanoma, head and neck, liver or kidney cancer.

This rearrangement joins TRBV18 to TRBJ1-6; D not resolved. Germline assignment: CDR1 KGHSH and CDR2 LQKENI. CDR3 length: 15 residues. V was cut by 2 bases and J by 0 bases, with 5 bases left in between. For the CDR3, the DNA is TGTGCCAGCTCACCAAGTAGCTCCTATAATTCACCCCTCCACTTT. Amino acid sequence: CASSPSSSYNSPLHF.

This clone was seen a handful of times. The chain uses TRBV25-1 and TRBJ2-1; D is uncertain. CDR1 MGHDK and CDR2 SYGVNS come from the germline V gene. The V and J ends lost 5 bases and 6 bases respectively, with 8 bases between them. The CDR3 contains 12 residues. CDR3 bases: TGTGCCAGCAGTCGAATACCCAATGAGCAGTTCTTC. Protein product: CASSRIPNEQFF.

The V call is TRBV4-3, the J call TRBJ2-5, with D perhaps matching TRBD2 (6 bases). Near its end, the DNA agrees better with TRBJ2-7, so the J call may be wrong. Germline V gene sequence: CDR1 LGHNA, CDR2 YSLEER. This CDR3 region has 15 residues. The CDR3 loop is CASSQGTGVLYEQYF. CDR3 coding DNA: TGCGCCAGCAGCCAAGGGACGGGAGTCTTGTACGAGCAGTACTTC.

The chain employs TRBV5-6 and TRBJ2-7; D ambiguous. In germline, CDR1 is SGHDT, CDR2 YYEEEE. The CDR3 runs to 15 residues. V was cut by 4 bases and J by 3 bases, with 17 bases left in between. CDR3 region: CASSKGPFGDYEQYF. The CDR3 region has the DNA TGTGCCAGCAGCAAGGGCCCTTTCGGAGACTACGAGCAGTACTTC.

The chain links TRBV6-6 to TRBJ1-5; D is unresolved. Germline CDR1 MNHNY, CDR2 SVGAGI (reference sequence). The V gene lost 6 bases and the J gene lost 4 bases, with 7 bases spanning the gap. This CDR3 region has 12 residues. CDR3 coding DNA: TGTGCCAGCAGCTACCTTAATCAGCCCCAGCATTTT. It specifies CASSYLNQPQHF.

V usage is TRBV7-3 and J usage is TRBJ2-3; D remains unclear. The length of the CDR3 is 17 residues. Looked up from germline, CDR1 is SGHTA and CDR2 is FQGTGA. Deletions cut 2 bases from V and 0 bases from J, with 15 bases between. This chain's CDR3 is CASSLGGGEPSTDTQYF. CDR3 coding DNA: TGTGCCAGCAGCTTAGGTGGCGGAGAACCTAGCACAGATACGCAGTATTTT.

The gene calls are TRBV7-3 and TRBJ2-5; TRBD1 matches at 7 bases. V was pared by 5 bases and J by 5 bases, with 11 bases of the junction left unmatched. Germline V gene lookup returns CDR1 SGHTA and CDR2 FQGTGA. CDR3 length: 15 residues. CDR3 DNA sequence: TGTGCCAGCAGCCTCTCAGACAGGGCAGGCGAGACCCAGTACTTC. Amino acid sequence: CASSLSDRAGETQYF.

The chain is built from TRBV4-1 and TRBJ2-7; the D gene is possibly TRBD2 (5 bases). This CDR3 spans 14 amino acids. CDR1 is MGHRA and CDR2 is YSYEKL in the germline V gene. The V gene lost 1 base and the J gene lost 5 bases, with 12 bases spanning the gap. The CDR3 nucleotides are TGCGCCAGCAGCCAAGTCAACGACTACCACGAGCAGTACTTC. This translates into CASSQVNDYHEQYF.

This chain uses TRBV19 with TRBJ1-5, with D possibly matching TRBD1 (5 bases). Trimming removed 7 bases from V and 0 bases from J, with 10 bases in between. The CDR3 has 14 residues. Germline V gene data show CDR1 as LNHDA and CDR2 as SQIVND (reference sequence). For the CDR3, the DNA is TGTGCCAGTATGACCAGGGATAGCAATCAGCCCCAGCATTTT. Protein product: CASMTRDSNQPQHF.

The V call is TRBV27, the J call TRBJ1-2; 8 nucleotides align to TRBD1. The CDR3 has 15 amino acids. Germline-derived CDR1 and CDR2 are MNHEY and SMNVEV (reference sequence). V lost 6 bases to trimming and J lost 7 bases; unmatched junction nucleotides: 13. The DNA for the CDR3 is TGTGCCAGCAGAGATAGCGGGACAGGCATCACTGGCTACACCTTC. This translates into CASRDSGTGITGYTF.

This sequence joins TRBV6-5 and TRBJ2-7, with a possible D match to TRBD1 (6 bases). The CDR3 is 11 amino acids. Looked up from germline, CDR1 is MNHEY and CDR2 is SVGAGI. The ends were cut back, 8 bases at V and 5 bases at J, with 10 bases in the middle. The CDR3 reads CASSWGHEQYF. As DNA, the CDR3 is TGTGCCAGCTCGTGGGGGCACGAGCAGTACTTC.

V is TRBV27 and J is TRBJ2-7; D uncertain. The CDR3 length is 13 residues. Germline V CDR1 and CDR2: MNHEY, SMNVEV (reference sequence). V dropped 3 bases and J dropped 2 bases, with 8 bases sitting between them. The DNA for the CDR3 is TGTGCCAGCAGTTTGTCTGGCGCCTACGAGCAGTACTTC. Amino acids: CASSLSGAYEQYF.

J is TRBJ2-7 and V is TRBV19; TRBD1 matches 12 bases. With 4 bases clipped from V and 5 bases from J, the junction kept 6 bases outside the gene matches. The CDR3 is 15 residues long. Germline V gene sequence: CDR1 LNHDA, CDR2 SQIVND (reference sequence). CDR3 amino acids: CASSSRDRGLDEQYF. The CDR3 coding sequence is TGTGCCAGTAGTAGCCGGGACAGGGGGCTGGACGAGCAGTACTTC. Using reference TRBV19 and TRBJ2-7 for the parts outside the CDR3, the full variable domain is DGGITQSPKYLFRKEGQNVTLSCEQNLNHDAMYWYRQDPGQGLRLIYYSQIVNDFQKGDIAEGYSVSREKKESFPLTVTSAQKNPTAFYLCASSSRDRGLDEQYFGPGTRLTVT.

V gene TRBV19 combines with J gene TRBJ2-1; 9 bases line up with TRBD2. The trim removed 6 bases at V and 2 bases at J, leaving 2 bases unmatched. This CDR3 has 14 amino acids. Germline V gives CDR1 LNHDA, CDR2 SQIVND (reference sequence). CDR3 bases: TGTGCCAGTAGGCAGCGGGAGGCCTACAATGAGCAGTTCTTC. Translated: CASRQREAYNEQFF.

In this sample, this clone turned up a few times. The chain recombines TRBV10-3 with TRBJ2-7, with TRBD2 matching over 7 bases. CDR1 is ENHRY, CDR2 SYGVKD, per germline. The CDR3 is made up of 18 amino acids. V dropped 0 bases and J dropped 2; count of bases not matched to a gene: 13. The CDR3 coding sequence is TGTGCCATCAGTGAGTCGGACCCTACTAGCGTCACCACCTACGAGCAGTACTTC. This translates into CAISESDPTSVTTYEQYF.

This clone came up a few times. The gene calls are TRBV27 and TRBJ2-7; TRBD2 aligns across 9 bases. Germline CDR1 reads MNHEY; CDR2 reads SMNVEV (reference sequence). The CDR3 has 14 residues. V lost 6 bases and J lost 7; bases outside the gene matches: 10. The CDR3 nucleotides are TGTGCCAGCAGCTTGGGCGGGAGGGTTCGGGAGCAGTACTTC. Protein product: CASSLGGRVREQYF.

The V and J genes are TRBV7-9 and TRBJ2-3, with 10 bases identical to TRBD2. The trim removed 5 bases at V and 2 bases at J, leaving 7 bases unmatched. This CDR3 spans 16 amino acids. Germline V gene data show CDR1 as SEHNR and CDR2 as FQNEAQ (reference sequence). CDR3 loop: CASSVGSGRDTDTQYF. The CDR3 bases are TGTGCCAGCAGCGTTGGGAGCGGGAGGGACACAGATACGCAGTATTTT.

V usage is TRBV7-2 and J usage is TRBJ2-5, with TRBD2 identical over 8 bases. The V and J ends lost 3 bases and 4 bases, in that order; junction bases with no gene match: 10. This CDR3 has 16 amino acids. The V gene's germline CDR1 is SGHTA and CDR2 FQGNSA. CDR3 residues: CASSLIDAGGRETQYF. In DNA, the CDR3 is TGTGCCAGCAGCTTGATAGACGCGGGGGGAAGAGAGACCCAGTACTTC.

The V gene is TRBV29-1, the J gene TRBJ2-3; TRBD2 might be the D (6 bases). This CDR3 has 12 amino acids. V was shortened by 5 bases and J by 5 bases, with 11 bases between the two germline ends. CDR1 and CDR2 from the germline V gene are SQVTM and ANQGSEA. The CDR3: CSVRRGLDTQYF. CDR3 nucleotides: TGCAGCGTTCGGAGGGGACTAGATACGCAGTATTTT.

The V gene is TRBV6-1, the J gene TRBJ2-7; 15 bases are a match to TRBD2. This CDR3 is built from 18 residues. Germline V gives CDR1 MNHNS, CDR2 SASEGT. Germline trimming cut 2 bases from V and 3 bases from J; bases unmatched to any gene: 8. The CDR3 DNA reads TGTGCCAGCAGTGAACCGGGACTAGCGGGAGGCTACTTCTACGAGCAGTACTTC. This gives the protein CASSEPGLAGGYFYEQYF.

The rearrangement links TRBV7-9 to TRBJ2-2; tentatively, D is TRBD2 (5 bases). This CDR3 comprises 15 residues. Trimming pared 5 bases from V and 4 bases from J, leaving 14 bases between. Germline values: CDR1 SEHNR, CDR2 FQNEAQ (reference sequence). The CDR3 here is CASSPEDPFTGELFF. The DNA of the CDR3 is TGTGCCAGCAGCCCGGAGGACCCCTTCACCGGGGAGCTGTTTTTT.

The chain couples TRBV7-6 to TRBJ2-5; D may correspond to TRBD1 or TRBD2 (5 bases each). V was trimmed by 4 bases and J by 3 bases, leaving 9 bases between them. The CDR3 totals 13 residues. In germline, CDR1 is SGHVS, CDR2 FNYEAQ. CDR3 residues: CASSWDGEETQYF. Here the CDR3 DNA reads TGTGCCAGCAGCTGGGACGGGGAAGAGACCCAGTACTTC.

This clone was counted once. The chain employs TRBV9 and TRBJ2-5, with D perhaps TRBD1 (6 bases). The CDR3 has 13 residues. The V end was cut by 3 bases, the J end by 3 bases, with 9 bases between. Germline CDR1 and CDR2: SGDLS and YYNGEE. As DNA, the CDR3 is TGTGCCAGCAGCGCGGACAGTGAAGAGACCCAGTACTTC. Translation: CASSADSEETQYF. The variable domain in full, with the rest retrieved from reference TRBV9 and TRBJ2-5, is DSGVTQTPKHLITATGQRVTLRCSPRSGDLSVYWYQQSLDQGLQFLIQYYNGEERAKGNILERFSAQQFPDLHSELNLSSLELGDSALYFCASSADSEETQYFGPGTRLLVL.

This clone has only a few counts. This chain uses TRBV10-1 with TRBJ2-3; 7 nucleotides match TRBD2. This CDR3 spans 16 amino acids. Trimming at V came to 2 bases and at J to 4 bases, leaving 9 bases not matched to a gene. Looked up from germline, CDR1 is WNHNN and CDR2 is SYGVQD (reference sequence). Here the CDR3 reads CASSEVGGRVADTQYF. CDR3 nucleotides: TGCGCCAGCAGTGAGGTTGGAGGGAGGGTTGCAGATACGCAGTATTTT.

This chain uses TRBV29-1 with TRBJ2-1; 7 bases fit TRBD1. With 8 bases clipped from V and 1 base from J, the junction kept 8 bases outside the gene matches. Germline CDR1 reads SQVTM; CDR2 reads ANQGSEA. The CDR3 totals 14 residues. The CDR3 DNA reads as TGCAGCTCCGAGCCGGGACAGTCCTACAATGAGCAGTTCTTC. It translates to CSSEPGQSYNEQFF.

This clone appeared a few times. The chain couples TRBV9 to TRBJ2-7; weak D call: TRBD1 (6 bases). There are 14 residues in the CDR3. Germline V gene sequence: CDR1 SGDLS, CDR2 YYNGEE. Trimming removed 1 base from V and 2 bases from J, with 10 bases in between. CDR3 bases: TGTGCCAGCAGCGTATCAGGGGCGGCCTACGAGCAGTACTTC. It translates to CASSVSGAAYEQYF.

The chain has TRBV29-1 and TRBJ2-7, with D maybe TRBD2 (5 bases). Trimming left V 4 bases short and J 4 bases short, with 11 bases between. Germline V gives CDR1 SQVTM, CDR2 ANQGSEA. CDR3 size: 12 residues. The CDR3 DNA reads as TGCAGCGTTGGTGGGAGCCAGTACGAGCAGTACTTC. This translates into CSVGGSQYEQYF.

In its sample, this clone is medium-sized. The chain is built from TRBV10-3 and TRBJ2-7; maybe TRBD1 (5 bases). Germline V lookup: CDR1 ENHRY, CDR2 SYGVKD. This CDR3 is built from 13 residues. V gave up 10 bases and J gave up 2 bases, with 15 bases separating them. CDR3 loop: CATAPDTAYEQYF. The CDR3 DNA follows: TGTGCCACCGCGCCGGACACCGCCTACGAGCAGTACTTC.

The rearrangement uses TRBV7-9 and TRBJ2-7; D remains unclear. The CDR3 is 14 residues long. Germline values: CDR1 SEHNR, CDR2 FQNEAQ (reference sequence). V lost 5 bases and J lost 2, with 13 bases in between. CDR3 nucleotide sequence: TGTGCCAGCAGCGATACTGACGGAACCTACGAGCAGTACTTC. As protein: CASSDTDGTYEQYF.